This is a list of T cell receptor beta chains from one sample in a study of blood T cell repertoires in COVID-19. Sequencing used immunoSEQ multiplex PCR; TCRdb keeps in-frame clones, though not all of them. Of 120,000 or so clones listed, around 89% are singletons. The sequenced material came from peripheral blood. Receptors originate from a woman aged 60-75 years with COVID-19, enrolled during active disease. CDR3s include the opening cysteine and the closing phenylalanine or tryptophan. Fields, in order: D gene, V gene, clone size, J gene, CDR3 protein, CDR3 DNA. D genes are given only for firm matches. Size tells how often a clone was seen (once, few, many) or the class of an expanded clone, and some rows leave it out.

NA	TRBV19	NA	TRBJ2-1	CASSISRGNEQFF	TGTGCCAGTAGTATATCGCGGGGCAATGAGCAGTTCTTC
NA	TRBV29-1	once	TRBJ1-1	CSAVTGEAFF	TGCAGCGCTGTAACAGGTGAAGCTTTCTTT
NA	TRBV29-1	NA	TRBJ1-1	CSVRQAVGLEAFF	TGCAGCGTAAGACAGGCCGTGGGATTGGAAGCTTTCTTT
TRBD1	TRBV19	NA	TRBJ1-1	CASSIVPTGEAFF	TGTGCCAGTAGTATAGTACCGACAGGGGAAGCTTTCTTT
NA	TRBV6-5	NA	TRBJ1-1	CASSYRGKGTEAFF	TGTGCCAGCAGTTACAGGGGGAAAGGGACTGAAGCTTTCTTT
NA	TRBV10-3	NA	TRBJ2-7	CAISGGGEQYF	TGTGCCATCAGTGGAGGTGGAGAGCAGTACTTC
NA	TRBV10-2	NA	TRBJ1-1	CASKEGNTEAFF	TGCGCCAGCAAGGAGGGGAACACTGAAGCTTTCTTT
NA	TRBV7-9	NA	TRBJ1-6	CASSHTNSPLHF	TGTGCCAGCAGCCACACGAATTCACCCCTCCACTTT
TRBD1	TRBV6-2/TRBV6-3	NA	TRBJ1-1	CASSDNRDSLNTEAFF	TGTGCCAGCAGTGACAATCGGGACAGTTTGAACACTGAAGCTTTCTTT
TRBD1	TRBV6-5	NA	TRBJ1-2	CASTMTGPFYGYTF	TGTGCCAGCACTATGACAGGGCCGTTCTATGGCTACACCTTC
TRBD2	TRBV4-2	NA	TRBJ2-1	CASSRDILAGGPSYNEQFF	TGTGCCAGCAGCCGAGATATACTAGCGGGGGGGCCATCCTACAATGAGCAGTTCTTC
TRBD1	TRBV5-1	NA	TRBJ1-1	CASSQPGQMNTEAFF	TGCGCCAGCAGCCAACCGGGACAGATGAACACTGAAGCTTTCTTT
TRBD2	TRBV18	NA	TRBJ2-1	CASSPLRTSGRGNEQFF	TGTGCCAGCTCACCACTCCGGACTAGCGGGAGGGGTAATGAGCAGTTCTTC
NA	TRBV4-1	NA	TRBJ2-7	CASSQEHTGSYEQYF	TGCGCCAGCAGCCAAGAGCATACAGGGAGCTACGAGCAGTACTTC
TRBD1	TRBV5-1	NA	TRBJ1-4	CASSPGQRDEKLFF	TGCGCCAGCAGCCCGGGACAGAGAGATGAAAAACTGTTTTTT
NA	TRBV14	NA	TRBJ2-7	CASSQESAYEQYF	TGTGCCAGCAGCCAAGAAAGCGCGTACGAGCAGTACTTC
TRBD1	TRBV5-6	once	TRBJ1-2	CASSSKGDRESYGYTF	TGTGCCAGCAGCTCGAAAGGGGACAGGGAATCTTATGGCTACACCTTC
NA	TRBV6-6	few	TRBJ1-6	CATRSTYNSPLHF	TGTGCCACTAGGAGTACCTATAATTCACCCCTCCACTTT
NA	TRBV4-1	NA	TRBJ1-1	CASSQAGNTEAFF	TGCGCCAGCAGCCAAGCAGGGAACACTGAAGCTTTCTTT
TRBD1	TRBV2	NA	TRBJ1-5	CASMRGQGIRNQPQHF	TGTGCCAGCATGAGGGGACAGGGGATCAGGAATCAGCCCCAGCATTTT
TRBD1	TRBV10-1	NA	TRBJ1-4	CASSEPTQGACEKLFF	TGCGCCAGCAGTGAGCCCACACAGGGGGCATGTGAAAAACTGTTTTTT
TRBD2	TRBV13	NA	TRBJ2-1	CASSYPSTSGVRFYNEQFF	TGTGCCAGCAGCTACCCCTCGACTAGCGGGGTACGGTTCTACAATGAGCAGTTCTTC
NA	TRBV6-5	NA	TRBJ2-2	CASSYPRGGELFF	TGTGCCAGCAGTTACCCCCGAGGAGGGGAGCTGTTTTTT
TRBD1	TRBV4-1	NA	TRBJ1-2	CASSLGPGQNYGYTF	TGCGCCAGCAGCCTCGGACCGGGACAGAACTATGGCTACACCTTC
TRBD1	TRBV19	few	TRBJ1-6	CASSTTGVNSPLHF	TGTGCCAGTAGTACAACAGGGGTTAATTCACCCCTCCACTTT
NA	TRBV9	NA	TRBJ1-3	CASSKGLASGNTIYF	TGTGCCAGCAGTAAAGGACTGGCCTCTGGAAACACCATATATTTT
TRBD1	TRBV18	NA	TRBJ1-3	CASSQQGTGNTIYF	TGTGCCAGCTCGCAACAGGGGACTGGAAACACCATATATTTT